The 18 T cell receptor beta chains reported below all come from one sample, sequenced in a study of blood T cell repertoires in COVID-19. TCRdb keeps only in-frame clones here, not all; method: immunoSEQ multiplex PCR. The sample has about 160,000 clones, just over 90% seen once. What was sequenced was peripheral blood. These receptors were collected from a man aged 18 to 30 with acute or convalescent COVID-19.

The chain has TRBV9 and TRBJ2-6; D is possibly TRBD2 (7 bases). CDR1 and CDR2 (germline): SGDLS, YYNGEE. CDR3 length: 19 residues. V lost 6 bases and J 2 bases, leaving 24 bases between the germline ends. CDR3 sequence reads: CASTEGGAITPPGANVLTF. The CDR3 DNA sequence: TGTGCCAGCACCGAAGGGGGGGCAATTACCCCTCCTGGGGCCAACGTCCTGACTTTC.

The chain employs TRBV12-3 or TRBV12-4 and TRBJ1-2, with D perhaps TRBD1 (5 bases). The CDR3 extends over 12 amino acids. Between the trimmed V and J ends, which lost 3 bases and 11 bases, there was a span of 13 bases. The CDR3 is CASSLGLAPYTF. Here the CDR3 DNA reads TGTGCCAGCAGTTTGGGGCTTGCCCCTTACACCTTC.

This chain joins TRBV25-1 and TRBJ2-3, with D possibly TRBD2 on 5 matching bases. Trimming pared 3 bases from V and 2 bases from J, leaving 15 bases between. This CDR3 has 16 residues. CDR1 is MGHDK and CDR2 is SYGVNS in the germline V gene. CDR3 nucleotides: TGTGCCAGCAGTGATGCGGAGGAGCGGACCACAGATACGCAGTATTTT. Translating it yields CASSDAEERTTDTQYF.

The rearrangement uses TRBV28 and TRBJ1-5; 9 bases are shared with TRBD1. Germline V lookup: CDR1 MDHEN, CDR2 SYDVKM. This CDR3 is 14 amino acids long. V lost 7 bases and J lost 6; bases outside the gene matches: 7. The CDR3 is CASTTQGAGQPQHF. For the CDR3, the DNA is TGTGCCAGCACCACACAGGGGGCAGGTCAGCCCCAGCATTTT.

Comments on this clone: In the same sample, other DNA sequences code for this CDR3. This chain joins TRBV12-3 or TRBV12-4 and TRBJ2-5; the D gene is possibly TRBD2 (5 bases). V dropped 3 bases and J dropped 4 bases, with 9 bases sitting between them. This CDR3 has 13 amino acids. In DNA, the CDR3 is TGTGCCAGCAGTTTTTCCGGGGTAGAGACCCAGTACTTC. Amino acid sequence: CASSFSGVETQYF.

A note on this clone: The junction shows a germline mismatch at one end, possibly a read error. V and J are TRBV6-5 and TRBJ2-1, with TRBD2 matching over 7 bases. Germline CDR1 reads MNHEY; CDR2 reads SVGAGI. CDR3 length: 15 amino acids. CDR3 in DNA: TGTGCCAGCAGTTACGCTCGTCCAGGGAGCGGGAACGTGATCTTC. Translation: CASSYARPGSGNVIF.

This clone was seen only once. The chain uses TRBV19 and TRBJ2-1; D not certain. Looked up from germline, CDR1 is LNHDA and CDR2 is SQIVND (reference sequence). Trimming left V 1 base short and J 0 bases short, with 7 bases between. The CDR3 length is 15 residues. The CDR3 sequence: CASSIVYGSYNEQFF. In DNA form, the CDR3 reads TGTGCCAGTAGTATAGTTTACGGCTCCTACAATGAGCAGTTCTTC.

The sample holds a few counts of this clone. The chain couples TRBV6-1 to TRBJ2-7; 9 bases line up with TRBD1. The V segment lost 3 bases and the J segment 3 bases; nucleotides outside the gene matches: 9. Germline CDR1 MNHNS, CDR2 SASEGT. There are 16 residues in the CDR3. This chain's CDR3 is CASSEPGQGRGYEQYF. DNA of the CDR3: TGTGCCAGCAGTGAGCCGGGACAGGGAAGGGGCTACGAGCAGTACTTC.

The chain joins TRBV19 to TRBJ1-1, with D possibly TRBD1 on 5 matching bases. Per germline, CDR1 LNHDA and CDR2 SQIVND (reference sequence). Between the trimmed V and J ends, which lost 0 bases and 6 bases, there was a span of 11 bases. This CDR3 has 14 residues. CDR3 DNA sequence: TGTGCCAGTAGTATAGATCTCAGGGTGGCTGAAGCTTTCTTT. Translation: CASSIDLRVAEAFF.

The chain employs TRBV25-1 and TRBJ1-6; D remains ambiguous. Germline V CDR1 and CDR2: MGHDK, SYGVNS. The ends were cut back, 8 bases at V and 7 bases at J, with 12 bases in the middle. CDR3 length equals 13 residues. CDR3 nucleotides: TGTGCCAGCTCGCGGGTCTCCAATTCACCCCTCCACTTT. Translating it yields CASSRVSNSPLHF.

V and J are TRBV4-1 and TRBJ2-7, with 8 bases lining up with TRBD1. The CDR3 loop spans 15 amino acids. The V segment lost 2 bases and the J segment 7 bases; nucleotides outside the gene matches: 10. Germline V gene lookup returns CDR1 MGHRA and CDR2 YSYEKL. DNA of the CDR3: TGCGCCAGCAGCCAACCGGGACAGGCTTCTATGGAGCAGTACTTC. Translating it yields CASSQPGQASMEQYF.

The chain recombines TRBV11-2 with TRBJ1-1; D might be TRBD1 (6 bases). Germline V gene lookup returns CDR1 SGHAT and CDR2 FQNNGV. V was clipped by 3 bases and J by 4 bases, with 9 bases between them. This CDR3 is 13 amino acids long. CDR3 residues: CASSFGTTTEAFF. The CDR3 DNA sequence: TGTGCCAGCAGCTTTGGGACAACCACTGAAGCTTTCTTT. The full variable domain, rest sourced from reference TRBV11-2 and TRBJ1-1, is EAGVAQSPRYKIIEKRQSVAFWCNPISGHATLYWYQQILGQGPKLLIQFQNNGVVDDSQLPKDRFSAERLKGVDSTLKIQPAKLEDSAVYLCASSFGTTTEAFFGQGTRLTVV.

This clone was picked up one time. The CDR3 loop is CAWRSRSNEKLFF. In DNA form, the CDR3 reads TGTGCCTGGAGAAGCAGGTCTAATGAAAAACTGTTTTTT. The chain is built from TRBV30 and TRBJ1-4; no firm D call. The CDR3 sequence is 13 residues long. The germline CDR1 and CDR2 sequences are GTSNPN and SVGIG (reference sequence). V lost 3 bases to trimming and J lost 3 bases, with 8 bases between them. Based on the CDR3 plus reference TRBV30 and TRBJ1-4, the full variable domain is SQTIHQWPATLVQPVGSPLSLECTVEGTSNPNLYWYRQAAGRGLQLLFYSVGIGQISSEVPQNLSASRPQDRQFILSSKKLLLSDSGFYLCAWRSRSNEKLFFGSGTQLSVL.

The rearrangement links TRBV5-1 to TRBJ1-5; 10 bases are shared with TRBD1. This CDR3 spans 15 amino acids. Germline V gene lookup returns CDR1 SGHRS and CDR2 YFSETQ. Trimming cost V 2 bases and J 5 bases; bases outside gene matches: 4. The CDR3 protein is CASSLWTGGDQPQHF. As DNA, the CDR3 is TGCGCCAGCAGCTTATGGACAGGGGGAGATCAGCCCCAGCATTTT.

The chain's CDR3 is CASSGGAEGYTF. In nucleotides, the CDR3 is TGCGCCAGCAGCGGAGGGGCGGAGGGCTACACCTTC. The chain uses TRBV5-1 and TRBJ1-2; possibly TRBD1 for D (5 bases). The CDR3 runs 12 residues. Germline-derived CDR1 and CDR2 are SGHRS and YFSETQ. V was cut by 4 bases and J by 8 bases, with 12 bases left in between.

This clone was detected only once. This chain joins TRBV5-4 and TRBJ1-2; D is undetermined. Germline values: CDR1 SGHNT, CDR2 YYREEE (reference sequence). The CDR3 sequence is 13 residues long. The V and J ends lost 6 bases and 2 bases respectively, with 11 bases between them. CDR3 bases: TGTGCCAGCACCCCAGGAGGGAACTATGGCTACACCTTC. Residues: CASTPGGNYGYTF.

The CDR3 spells CASSQVRNNSPLHF. The CDR3 DNA reads TGTGCCAGCAGCCAAGTTAGAAATAATTCACCCCTCCACTTT. The chain has TRBV14 and TRBJ1-6; no definite D call. Germline CDR1 and CDR2: SGHDN and FVKESK. Trimming shortened V by 1 base and J by 5 bases, and 6 bases separated the two germline ends. The length of the CDR3 is 14 residues.

The chain uses TRBV18 and TRBJ2-3; 11 bases match TRBD2. CDR3 length: 19 residues. The germline V gene encodes CDR1 KGHSH and CDR2 LQKENI. V shed 2 bases and J 2 bases; nucleotides not matched to a gene: 12. CDR3 sequence reads: CASSPTLAGEPTHTDTQYF. The DNA for the CDR3 is TGTGCCAGCTCACCAACACTAGCGGGAGAACCCACACACACAGATACGCAGTATTTT. The variable domain in full, completed from reference TRBV18 and TRBJ2-3, reads NAGVMQNPRHLVRRRGQEARLRCSPMKGHSHVYWYRQLPEEGLKFMVYLQKENIIDESGMPKERFSAEFPKEGPSILRIQQVVRGDSAAYFCASSPTLAGEPTHTDTQYFGPGTRLTVL.